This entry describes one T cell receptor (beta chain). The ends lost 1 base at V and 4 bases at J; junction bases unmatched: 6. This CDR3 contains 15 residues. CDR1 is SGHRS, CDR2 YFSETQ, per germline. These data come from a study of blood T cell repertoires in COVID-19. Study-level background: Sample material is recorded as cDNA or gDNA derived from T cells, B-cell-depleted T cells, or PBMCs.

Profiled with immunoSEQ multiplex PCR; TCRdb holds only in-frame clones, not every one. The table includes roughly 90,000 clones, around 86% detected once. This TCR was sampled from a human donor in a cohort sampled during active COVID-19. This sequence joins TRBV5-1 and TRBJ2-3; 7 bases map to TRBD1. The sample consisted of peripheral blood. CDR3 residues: CASSLIGGRADTQYF. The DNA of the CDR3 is TGCGCCAGCAGCTTGATAGGGGGCCGGGCAGATACGCAGTATTTT.